These 18 T cell receptor beta chains were all obtained from the same sample, sequenced in a study of tumor-infiltrating lymphocytes in primary liver carcinoma. Each 20-30 mg portion of unsorted bulk tissue served as the source for co-extraction of RNA and DNA. cDNA specific to TCR beta was made from 500 ng of total RNA, with a constant-region primer employed for priming. Libraries for TCR beta were built through three nested multiplex PCR rounds, which together made up a slightly modified ARM-PCR procedure. Running around 10 cycles apiece, the first two PCR rounds relied on TRBV1-TRBV30 forward primers together with a C-beta reverse primer. TCRdb recomputed calls from the multiplex PCR reads with MiXCR, one row per CDR3 protein. The sample has 100,000 to 150,000 distinct CDR3 sequences, 64% seen once. Source material: liver tumor tissue from sampling region 3. The sample's subset: tumor region T3, left-lateral pole. These receptors were taken from a woman aged 55-75 years with primary liver carcinoma and hepatitis B virus infection.

The V gene is TRBV11-2, the J gene TRBJ2-5; D possibly matches TRBD1 or TRBD2 (5 bases each). The CDR3 loop spans 13 amino acids. Between the trimmed V and J ends, which lost 4 bases and 5 bases, there was a span of 11 bases. CDR1 and CDR2 from the germline V gene are SGHAT and FQNNGV. Here the CDR3 reads CASSSGLRETQYF. CDR3 DNA sequence: TGTGCCAGCAGCTCGGGGCTTAGGGAGACCCAGTACTTC.

This clonotype occurred many times. This rearrangement joins TRBV29-1 to TRBJ2-1; D is perhaps TRBD2 (6 bases). Germline values: CDR1 SQVTM, CDR2 ANQGSEA. Trimming cost V 4 bases and J 6 bases, with 28 bases left between them. The CDR3 is 18 amino acids. The CDR3 coding sequence is TGCAGCGTTGTCCAGCAGGACTGGATGACTAGTTTCGGCAATGAGCAGTTCTTC. This encodes CSVVQQDWMTSFGNEQFF.

The chain couples TRBV5-1 to TRBJ2-1, with TRBD1 as a possible D gene (6 bases). Trimming removed 4 bases from V and 7 bases from J, with 18 bases in between. This CDR3 spans 15 amino acids. Germline-derived CDR1 and CDR2 are SGHRS and YFSETQ. Here the CDR3 reads CASSRFGQLRNEQFF. In DNA, the CDR3 is TGCGCCAGCAGCCGTTTCGGACAGCTGAGAAATGAGCAGTTCTTC.

At least ten counts were recorded for this clonotype. This rearrangement joins TRBV4-1 to TRBJ2-5; 10 bases agree with TRBD2. The germline gives CDR1 MGHRA, CDR2 YSYEKL. The V and J ends lost 0 bases and 5 bases, in that order; junction bases with no gene match: 6. This CDR3 has 16 amino acids. The CDR3 DNA reads as TGCGCCAGCAGCCAAGATTGGACTAGCGGTGGGGAGACCCAGTACTTC. It translates to CASSQDWTSGGETQYF.

Comments on this clonotype: Likely a read error: the CDR3 ends without its conserved phenylalanine or tryptophan. V and J are TRBV7-8 and TRBJ2-1; perhaps TRBD1 as D (6 bases). CDR1 is SGHVS and CDR2 is FQNEAQ in the germline V gene. The CDR3 has 15 residues. The CDR3, as DNA: TGTGCCAGCAGCCGCCGGGACACCCTCCTCAATGAACAGTTCTTA. Amino acids: CASSRRDTLLNEQFL.

The chain is built from TRBV5-1 and TRBJ1-4; D gene uncertain. The V gene lost 0 bases and the J gene lost 5 bases, with 11 bases spanning the gap. Germline V gene sequence: CDR1 SGHRS, CDR2 YFSETQ. This CDR3 contains 15 residues. DNA for the CDR3: TGCGCCAGCAGCTTGGGCAGATCATCAAATGAAAAACTGTTTTTT. This encodes CASSLGRSSNEKLFF.

As for this clonotype: Just one base apart from a much larger clone, this may be a read error. No conserved phenylalanine or tryptophan is present at the end of the CDR3, so a read error is the likely explanation. The chain joins TRBV7-8 to TRBJ2-7; perhaps TRBD1 as D (5 bases). From germline, CDR1 is SGHVS and CDR2 FQNEAQ. The CDR3 totals 15 residues. V was cut by 4 bases and J by 4 bases, with 17 bases left in between. The CDR3 nucleotides are TGTGCCAGCAGCTCCTCGGCCGCCAGGGCATACGAGCAGTACCTC. Translation: CASSSSAARAYEQYL.

This clonotype appeared a few times. This chain connects TRBV5-1 to TRBJ1-6; TRBD1 matches 10 bases. V trimming: 0 bases; J trimming: 7 bases; junction bases outside the gene matches: 4. The V gene's germline CDR1 is SGHRS and CDR2 YFSETQ. CDR3 size: 16 residues. The DNA for the CDR3 is TGCGCCAGCAGCTTGGCCGGGACAGGGGCAAATTCACCCCTCCACTTT. Its protein is CASSLAGTGANSPLHF.

The chain uses TRBV9 and TRBJ2-1; the D gene could be TRBD1 or TRBD2 (5 bases each). Trimming stripped 0 bases from V and 4 bases from J, with 17 bases between. CDR1 and CDR2 (germline): SGDLS, YYNGEE. This CDR3 comprises 17 residues. The CDR3 bases are TGTGCCAGCAGCGTAGGCGTTGGGAGTGGGGGTTACAATGAGCAGTTCTTC. This codes for CASSVGVGSGGYNEQFF.

As to this clonotype: Lacking the conserved final phenylalanine or tryptophan, this CDR3 likely reflects a read error. This chain links TRBV5-4 with TRBJ2-1, with 11 nucleotides matching TRBD2. CDR3 length: 15 amino acids. Trimming took 0 bases from V and 10 from J; bases not matched to a gene: 6. Germline CDR1 is SGHNT and CDR2 is YYREEE (reference sequence). This CDR3 is CASSLGGTSGIEQFI. Here the CDR3 DNA reads TGTGCCAGCAGCTTGGGCGGGACTAGCGGCATCGAGCAGTTCATC.

As for this clonotype: An end of the junction does not agree with germline; a read error may underlie this. The chain joins TRBV5-4 to TRBJ2-1, with TRBD2 identical over 11 bases. This CDR3 contains 18 residues. The germline V gene has CDR1 SGHNT and CDR2 YYREEE (reference sequence). The CDR3 spells CDSSRDGLSGRGYNEQFF. CDR3 nucleotide sequence: TGTGACAGCAGCCGCGACGGACTTAGCGGGAGGGGCTACAATGAGCAGTTCTTC. Looking up the rest from reference TRBV5-4 and TRBJ2-1 gives the full variable domain: ETGVTQSPTHLIKTRGQQVTLRCSSQSGHNTVSWYQQALGQGPQFIFQYYREEENGRGNFPPRFSGLQFPNYSSELNVNALELDDSALYLCDSSRDGLSGRGYNEQFFGPGTRLTVL.

To note about this clonotype: Mismatch with germline at one junction end may stem from a read error. The chain is built from TRBV7-8 and TRBJ1-4; no firm D call. Per the germline V gene, CDR1 is SGHVS and CDR2 is FQNEAQ. The CDR3 runs 15 residues. CDR3 region: CASSLVPATNENLFF. DNA of the CDR3: TGTGCCAGCAGCTTAGTCCCTGCAACTAATGAAAACCTGTTTTTT.

On this clonotype: This may come from a read error, since a much larger clone is one base off. Because the CDR3 is missing its conserved closing phenylalanine or tryptophan, this is likely a read error. This rearrangement joins TRBV7-8 to TRBJ2-7, with D possibly being TRBD1 or TRBD2 (5 bases each). V dropped 2 bases and J dropped 2 bases, with 13 bases sitting between them. The CDR3 has 15 residues. Germline V lookup: CDR1 SGHVS, CDR2 FQNEAQ. This CDR3 is CASSLRDPGPYEQYL. The CDR3 nucleotides read TGTGCCAGCAGCTTACGGGACCCAGGGCCCTACGAGCAGTACTTA.

This clonotype was picked up one time. An end of the junction does not agree with germline; a read error may underlie this. The rearrangement uses TRBV5-1 and TRBJ1-1; weak D call: TRBD1 (5 bases). Germline lookup yields CDR1 SGHRS and CDR2 YFSETQ. The CDR3 contains 12 residues. CDR3: CTSSLGGTEAFF. CDR3 DNA sequence: TGCACCAGCAGCTTGGGGGGGACTGAAGCTTTCTTT.

This clonotype was counted once. The CDR3 end shows no conserved phenylalanine or tryptophan, and so a read error is likely. V is TRBV11-3 and J is TRBJ2-2; no clear D gene. CDR1 SGHNT and CDR2 YENEEA come from the germline V gene. This CDR3 is 14 amino acids long. CDR3 loop: CANSLARRAGELFC. The CDR3 coding sequence is TGTGCCAACAGCTTGGCTAGAAGGGCCGGTGAGCTGTTTTGT.

In the case of this clonotype: One end of the junction varies from germline; a read error may be responsible. The chain joins TRBV11-3 to TRBJ2-5; D might be TRBD2 (5 bases). The CDR3 length is 15 residues. Germline CDR1 is SGHNT and CDR2 is YENEEA. This CDR3 reads CAGSLRTYGEETQYF. The CDR3 DNA follows: TGTGCCGGCAGCTTGAGGACTTACGGGGAAGAGACCCAGTATTTC.

A word on this clonotype: Lacking the conserved final phenylalanine or tryptophan, this CDR3 likely reflects a read error. The rearrangement joins TRBV29-1 to TRBJ1-2, with a possible D match to TRBD1 (6 bases). The CDR3 covers 14 residues. CDR1 is SQVTM, CDR2 ANQGSEA, per germline. V was cut by 6 bases and J by 7 bases, with 21 bases left in between. CDR3 loop: CSVATGGASSGYTS. The CDR3 nucleotides are TGCAGCGTCGCGACGGGGGGCGCATCCTCTGGCTACACCTCC.

With respect to this clonotype: One junction end does not reproduce the germline sequence, and a read error may be involved. The rearrangement joins TRBV5-1 to TRBJ1-1; D is possibly TRBD1 (5 bases). The V gene's germline CDR1 is SGHRS and CDR2 YFSETQ. CDR3 size: 12 residues. Here the CDR3 reads CANSWGHTEAFF. In DNA, the CDR3 is TGCGCCAACAGCTGGGGCCACACTGAAGCTTTCTTT.